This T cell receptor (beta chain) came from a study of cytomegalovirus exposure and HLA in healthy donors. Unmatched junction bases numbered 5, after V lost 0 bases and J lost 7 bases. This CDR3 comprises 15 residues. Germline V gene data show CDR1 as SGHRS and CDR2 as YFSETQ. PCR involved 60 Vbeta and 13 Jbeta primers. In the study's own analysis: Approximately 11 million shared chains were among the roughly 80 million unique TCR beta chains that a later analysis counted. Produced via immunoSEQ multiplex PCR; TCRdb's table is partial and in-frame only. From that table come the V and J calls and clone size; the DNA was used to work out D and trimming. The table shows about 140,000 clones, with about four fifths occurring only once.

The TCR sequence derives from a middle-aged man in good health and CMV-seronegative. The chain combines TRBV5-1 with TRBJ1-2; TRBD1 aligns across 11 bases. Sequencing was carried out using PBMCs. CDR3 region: CASSLAEGQGVGYTF. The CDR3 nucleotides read TGCGCCAGCAGCTTGGCAGAGGGACAGGGGGTTGGCTACACCTTC.